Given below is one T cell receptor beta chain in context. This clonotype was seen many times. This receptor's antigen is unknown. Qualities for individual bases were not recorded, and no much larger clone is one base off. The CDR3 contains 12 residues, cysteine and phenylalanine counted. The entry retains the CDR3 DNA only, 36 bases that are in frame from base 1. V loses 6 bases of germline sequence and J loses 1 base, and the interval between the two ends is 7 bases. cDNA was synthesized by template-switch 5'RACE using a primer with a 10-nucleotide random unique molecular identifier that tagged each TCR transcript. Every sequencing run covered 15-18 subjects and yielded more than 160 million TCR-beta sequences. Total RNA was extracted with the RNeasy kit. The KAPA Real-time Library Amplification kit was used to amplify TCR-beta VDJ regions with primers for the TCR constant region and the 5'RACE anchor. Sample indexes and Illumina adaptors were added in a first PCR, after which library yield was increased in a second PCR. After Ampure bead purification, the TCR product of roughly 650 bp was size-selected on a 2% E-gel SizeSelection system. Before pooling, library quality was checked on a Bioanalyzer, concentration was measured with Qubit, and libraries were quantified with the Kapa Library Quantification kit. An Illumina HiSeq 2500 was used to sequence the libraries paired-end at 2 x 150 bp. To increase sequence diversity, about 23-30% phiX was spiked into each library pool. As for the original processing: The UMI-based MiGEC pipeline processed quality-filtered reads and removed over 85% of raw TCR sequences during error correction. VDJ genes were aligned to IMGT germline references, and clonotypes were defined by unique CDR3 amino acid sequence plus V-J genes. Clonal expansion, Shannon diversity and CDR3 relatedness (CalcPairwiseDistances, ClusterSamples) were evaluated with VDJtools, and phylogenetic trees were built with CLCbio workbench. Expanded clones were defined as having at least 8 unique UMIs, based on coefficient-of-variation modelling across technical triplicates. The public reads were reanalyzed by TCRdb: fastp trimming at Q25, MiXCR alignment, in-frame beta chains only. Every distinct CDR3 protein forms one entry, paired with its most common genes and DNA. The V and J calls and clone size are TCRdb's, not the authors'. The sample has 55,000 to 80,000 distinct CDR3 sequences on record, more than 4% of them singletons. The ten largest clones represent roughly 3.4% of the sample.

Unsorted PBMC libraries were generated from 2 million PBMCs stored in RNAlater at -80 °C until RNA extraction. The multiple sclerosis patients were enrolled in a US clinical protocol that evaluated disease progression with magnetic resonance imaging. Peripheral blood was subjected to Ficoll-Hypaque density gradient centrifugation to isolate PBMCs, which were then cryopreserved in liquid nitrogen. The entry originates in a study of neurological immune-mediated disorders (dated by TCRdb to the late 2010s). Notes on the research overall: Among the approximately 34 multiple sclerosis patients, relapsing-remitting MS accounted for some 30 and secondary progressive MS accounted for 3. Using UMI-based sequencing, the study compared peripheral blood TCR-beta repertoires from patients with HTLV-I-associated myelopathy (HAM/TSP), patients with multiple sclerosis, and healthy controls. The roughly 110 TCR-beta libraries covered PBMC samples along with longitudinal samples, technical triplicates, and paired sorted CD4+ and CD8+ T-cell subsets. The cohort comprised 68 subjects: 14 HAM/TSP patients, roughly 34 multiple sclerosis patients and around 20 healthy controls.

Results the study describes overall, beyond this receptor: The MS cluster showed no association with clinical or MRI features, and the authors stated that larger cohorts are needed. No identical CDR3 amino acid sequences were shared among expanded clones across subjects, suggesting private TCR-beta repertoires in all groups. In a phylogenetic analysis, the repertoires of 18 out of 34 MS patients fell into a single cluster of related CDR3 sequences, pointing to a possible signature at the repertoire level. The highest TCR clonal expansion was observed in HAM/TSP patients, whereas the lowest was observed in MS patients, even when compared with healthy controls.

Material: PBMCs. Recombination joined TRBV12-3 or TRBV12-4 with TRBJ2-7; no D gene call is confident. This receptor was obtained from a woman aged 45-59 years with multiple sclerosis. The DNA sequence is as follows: TGTGCCAGCAGGGAGCAGTCCTACGAGCAGTACTTC. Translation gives CASREQSYEQYF.